These 30 T cell receptor beta chains were sequenced from one sample in a study of neurological immune-mediated disorders. From the 5' RACE reads, TCRdb called clonotypes with MiXCR, one entry per CDR3 protein. The table shows 60,000 to 90,000 distinct CDR3 sequences, with 10% occurring only once. Stated time point: longitudinal time-point 1 (baseline). The source material was PBMCs. These receptors all stem from a man aged 25-45 years in good health.

With regard to this clonotype: This may stem from a read error, because a much larger clone lies one nucleotide away. The V gene is TRBV28, the J gene TRBJ2-3; D not resolved. Germline CDR1 MDHEN, CDR2 SYDVKM. The V end was cut by 7 bases, the J end by 0 bases, with 11 bases between. This CDR3 is built from 14 residues. CDR3 DNA: TGTGCCAGCAACTTGGCGAGGAGCACAGATACGCAGTATTTT. Amino acids: CASNLARSTDTQYF.

At least ten counts were recorded for this clonotype. The chain recombines TRBV28 with TRBJ1-1; the D is unclear. The CDR3 is 13 amino acids. Looked up from germline, CDR1 is MDHEN and CDR2 is SYDVKM. Trimming pared 5 bases from V and 0 bases from J, leaving 7 bases between. CDR3 sequence: CASSPGLNTEAFF. In DNA form, the CDR3 reads TGTGCCAGCAGTCCCGGGTTGAACACTGAAGCTTTCTTT.

This clonotype was counted many times. The genes are TRBV15 and TRBJ2-7, with D maybe TRBD2 (5 bases). This CDR3 is built from 13 residues. Trimming took off 0 bases at V and 6 bases at J, with 9 bases between the two ends. The germline V gene encodes CDR1 LNHNV and CDR2 YYDKDF (reference sequence). CDR3 DNA sequence: TGTGCCACCAGCAGAGATGAGGGTGCCGAGCAGTACTTC. As protein: CATSRDEGAEQYF. Drawing the rest from reference TRBV15 and TRBJ2-7, the complete variable domain is DAMVIQNPRYQVTQFGKPVTLSCSQTLNHNVMYWYQQKSSQAPKLLFHYYDKDFNNEADTPDNFQSRRPNTSFCFLDIRSPGLGDTAMYLCATSRDEGAEQYFGPGTRLTVT.

This clonotype was seen ten or more times. The J gene is TRBJ2-5, the V gene TRBV2; tentatively, D is TRBD1 or TRBD2 (5 bases each). Germline CDR1 SNHLY, CDR2 FYNNEI. This CDR3 has 13 residues. The V end was cut by 6 bases, the J end by 6 bases, with 14 bases between. CDR3 sequence: CASRETGGKTQYF. CDR3 bases: TGTGCCAGCAGAGAAACAGGAGGAAAGACCCAGTACTTC.

The sample holds a few counts of this clonotype. Here the CDR3 reads CSATNGDTGTYEQYF. CDR3 DNA: TGCAGTGCTACAAACGGGGACACCGGAACCTACGAGCAGTACTTC. The genes are TRBV20-1 and TRBJ2-7; D might be TRBD1 (6 bases). The CDR3 consists of 15 residues. Germline loops: CDR1 DFQATT, CDR2 SNEGSKA (reference sequence). The V gene lost 4 bases and the J gene lost 2 bases, with 18 bases spanning the gap.

The table lists this clonotype with many counts. The V call is TRBV7-6, the J call TRBJ2-7; the match to TRBD1 covers 7 bases. In germline, CDR1 is SGHVS, CDR2 FNYEAQ. The CDR3 extends over 16 amino acids. V dropped 5 bases and J dropped 0; count of bases not matched to a gene: 10. DNA of the CDR3: TGTGCCAGCAGCGCTGACCGACAGGGTCTCTCCTACGAGCAGTACTTC. Translation: CASSADRQGLSYEQYF.

The sample holds many counts of this clonotype. This rearrangement joins TRBV5-1 to TRBJ2-7; D is perhaps TRBD2 (5 bases). This CDR3 is built from 15 residues. Per germline, CDR1 SGHRS and CDR2 YFSETQ. V lost 0 bases and J 7 bases, leaving 17 bases between the germline ends. CDR3 in DNA: TGCGCCAGCAGCTTGGTCGCAGGAGACTACGTAGAGCAGTACTTC. Translating it yields CASSLVAGDYVEQYF.

The chain uses TRBV4-1 and TRBJ1-5; a possible D gene is TRBD1 (6 bases). Germline V gene data show CDR1 as MGHRA and CDR2 as YSYEKL. The length of the CDR3 is 16 residues. Trimming pared 1 base from V and 7 bases from J, leaving 17 bases between. For the CDR3, the DNA is TGCGCCAGCAGCCAAGCGTATGACAGGATTGCCCAGCCCCAGCATTTT. Protein: CASSQAYDRIAQPQHF.

This clonotype was found many times. The rearrangement uses TRBV7-8 and TRBJ2-3; 8 bases match TRBD2. Trimming cost V 1 base and J 6 bases; bases outside gene matches: 12. This CDR3 has 17 residues. Germline-derived CDR1 and CDR2 are SGHVS and FQNEAQ. The CDR3 DNA reads as TGTGCCAGCAGCTTAGTGGGTTTAGCGGGGCCGCCGGATACGCAGTATTTT. Translated, it gives CASSLVGLAGPPDTQYF.

This clonotype was counted at least ten times. The chain has TRBV20-1 and TRBJ2-3; TRBD2 is a possible D gene (6 bases). Germline loops: CDR1 DFQATT, CDR2 SNEGSKA (reference sequence). Between the trimmed V and J ends, which lost 1 base and 0 bases, there was a span of 8 bases. The CDR3 extends over 14 amino acids. This CDR3 is CSARVGTSTDTQYF. In nucleotides, the CDR3 is TGCAGTGCTAGAGTTGGGACTAGCACAGATACGCAGTATTTT.

In its sample, this clonotype was seen many times. The CDR3 DNA sequence: TGTGCCAGCAGGACAGGGAGCAACTCTGGAAACACCATATATTTT. This translates into CASRTGSNSGNTIYF. The J gene is TRBJ1-3, the V gene TRBV28; 7 nucleotides agree with TRBD1. The V and J ends lost 6 bases and 0 bases, in that order; junction bases with no gene match: 5. CDR1 is MDHEN and CDR2 is SYDVKM in the germline V gene. The CDR3 covers 15 residues.

Concerning this clonotype itself: This may stem from a read error, because a much larger clone lies one nucleotide away. Here the CDR3 reads CASNLAGPNTEAFF. The CDR3 DNA follows: TGTGCCAGCAATTTAGCGGGGCCGAACACTGAAGCTTTCTTT. The chain carries TRBV12-3 or TRBV12-4 and TRBJ1-1, with a weak D call TRBD1 (5 bases). This CDR3 has 14 residues.

This clonotype was counted many times. CDR3 region: CASTLNTGELFF. The CDR3 DNA follows: TGCGCCAGCACTCTGAACACCGGGGAGCTGTTTTTT. This chain joins TRBV5-1 and TRBJ2-2; D is unresolved. V was trimmed by 6 bases and J by 1 base, leaving 4 bases between them. This CDR3 region has 12 residues. Per germline, CDR1 SGHRS and CDR2 YFSETQ.

Ten or more counts support this clonotype. The rearrangement uses TRBV6-5 and TRBJ2-3; either TRBD1 or TRBD2 may supply D (5 bases each). Germline loops: CDR1 MNHEY, CDR2 SVGAGI. The CDR3 sequence is 13 residues long. With 10 bases removed from V and 1 base from J, the gap between germline ends came to 12 bases. The CDR3 bases are TGTGCCAATTCAGGGAGCGGCACAGATACGCAGTATTTT. The encoded protein is CANSGSGTDTQYF.

This clonotype has at least ten counts. The V call is TRBV12-3 or TRBV12-4, the J call TRBJ2-6; D unresolved. Trimming pared 7 bases from V and 1 base from J, leaving 5 bases between. The CDR3 is 13 residues long. The CDR3 bases are TGTGCCAGCAACCCTTCTGGGGCCAACGTCCTGACTTTC. Translating it yields CASNPSGANVLTF.

This clonotype showed up many times. The rearrangement links TRBV6-5 to TRBJ2-5, with a possible D match to TRBD2 (5 bases). CDR1 and CDR2 from the germline V gene are MNHEY and SVGAGI. V was clipped by 4 bases and J by 4 bases, with 13 bases between them. The CDR3 covers 14 residues. The CDR3 spells CASSSPSGRETQYF. In DNA form, the CDR3 reads TGTGCCAGCAGTTCGCCCAGCGGAAGAGAGACCCAGTACTTC.

This clonotype has a count of ten or more. The chain has TRBV28 and TRBJ1-1; 9 bases fit TRBD1. After removal of 4 bases from V and 10 bases from J, the junction contained 4 bases not matched to a gene. In germline, CDR1 is MDHEN, CDR2 SYDVKM. The CDR3 has 12 residues. The CDR3 is CASSWGTGLAFF. CDR3 DNA: TGTGCCAGCAGTTGGGGGACAGGGTTAGCTTTCTTT. The full variable domain, in which reference TRBV28 and TRBJ1-1 provide the parts outside the CDR3, is DVKVTQSSRYLVKRTGEKVFLECVQDMDHENMFWYRQDPGLGLRLIYFSYDVKMKEKGDIPEGYSVSREKKERFSLILESASTNQTSMYLCASSWGTGLAFFGQGTRLTVV.

This clonotype was counted many times. The V call is TRBV2, the J call TRBJ2-5; 10 nucleotides line up with TRBD2. CDR3 size: 15 residues. The germline gives CDR1 SNHLY, CDR2 FYNNEI. V was clipped by 7 bases and J by 4 bases; unmatched bases: 9. The CDR3 reads CASKSLAGVRETQYF. DNA for the CDR3: TGTGCCAGCAAGAGTCTAGCGGGAGTGCGAGAGACCCAGTACTTC.

Sample share makes this clonotype medium-sized (0.01 to 0.1%). V is TRBV7-8 and J is TRBJ2-7; 10 bases align to TRBD2. Germline lookup yields CDR1 SGHVS and CDR2 FQNEAQ. Trimming at V came to 4 bases and at J to 5 bases, leaving 5 bases not matched to a gene. The CDR3 is 14 amino acids. For the CDR3, the DNA is TGTGCCAGCAGCTCGGGACTAGCGTTGGACGAGCAGTACTTC. It codes for CASSSGLALDEQYF.

This clonotype was detected many times. V and J are TRBV5-8 and TRBJ2-2; no firm D call. Looked up from germline, CDR1 is SGHTS and CDR2 is YDEGEE. Trimming pared 6 bases from V and 3 bases from J, leaving 9 bases between. The CDR3 has 13 residues. DNA for the CDR3: TGTGCCAGCACCTCGTTATACACCGGGGAGCTGTTTTTT. Its translation: CASTSLYTGELFF.

In this sample, this clonotype turned up many times. V usage is TRBV27 and J usage is TRBJ1-6; unclear D gene. Per germline, CDR1 MNHEY and CDR2 SMNVEV (reference sequence). The CDR3 spans 13 residues. The ends were cut back, 8 bases at V and 8 bases at J, with 13 bases in the middle. CDR3 region: CASQLSGYSPLHF. The CDR3 bases are TGTGCCAGCCAACTTTCGGGATATTCACCCCTCCACTTT.

This clonotype came up many times. This chain links TRBV5-1 with TRBJ2-1; tentative D call: TRBD2 (6 bases). With 2 bases removed from V and 3 bases from J, the gap between germline ends came to 12 bases. CDR3 length: 15 residues. CDR1 is SGHRS and CDR2 is YFSETQ in the germline V gene. The CDR3 DNA follows: TGCGCCAGCAGCTTTTCGGGAGAAGACTACAATGAGCAGTTCTTC. Translating it yields CASSFSGEDYNEQFF. The variable domain in full, with the rest retrieved from reference TRBV5-1 and TRBJ2-1, is KAGVTQTPRYLIKTRGQQVTLSCSPISGHRSVSWYQQTPGQGLQFLFEYFSETQRNKGNFPGRFSGRQFSNSRSEMNVSTLELGDSALYLCASSFSGEDYNEQFFGPGTRLTVL.

In its sample, this clonotype was seen many times. This chain links TRBV5-1 with TRBJ2-2; 7 bases line up with TRBD1. The CDR3 is made up of 15 amino acids. V gave up 2 bases and J gave up 4 bases; unmatched junction bases: 5. Germline CDR1 is SGHRS and CDR2 is YFSETQ. CDR3 region: CASSFTGVITGELFF. CDR3 nucleotide sequence: TGCGCCAGCAGCTTCACAGGGGTTATCACCGGGGAGCTGTTTTTT.

This clonotype has only one observation. A much larger clone differs from this one at a single base, so this may be a read error. This sequence joins TRBV20-1 and TRBJ2-1, with TRBD2 matching 8 bases. The V gene end was trimmed by 0 bases and the J gene end by 6 bases; junction bases not matched to a gene: 7. The CDR3 sequence is 15 residues long. From germline, CDR1 is DFQATT and CDR2 SNEGSKA (reference sequence). CDR3 residues: CSAREVLAGGNEQFF. The CDR3 DNA reads as TGCAGTGCTAGAGAAGTATTGGCGGGGGGCAATGAGCAGTTCTTC.

The sample holds a few counts of this clonotype. This chain connects TRBV28 to TRBJ2-2; no reliable D call. Germline CDR1 MDHEN, CDR2 SYDVKM. The CDR3 has 15 residues. Between the trimmed V and J ends, which lost 6 bases and 5 bases, there was a span of 16 bases. The CDR3 coding sequence is TGTGCCAGCAGGCCAGTCCGCCTAAATACCGGGGAGCTGTTTTTT. Its protein product is CASRPVRLNTGELFF.

This clonotype has at least ten counts. The chain recombines TRBV12-3 or TRBV12-4 with TRBJ2-1; 8 bases fit TRBD1. This CDR3 has 20 residues. V shed 3 bases and J 0 bases; nucleotides not matched to a gene: 16. In DNA, the CDR3 is TGTGCCAGCAGTTTCCTCCCAAGTGGGACAGGCAGAAGCTCCTACAATGAGCAGTTCTTC. The encoded protein is CASSFLPSGTGRSSYNEQFF.

The rearrangement uses TRBV29-1 and TRBJ1-4, with 9 bases aligning to TRBD1. The CDR3 runs 14 residues. Germline V CDR1 and CDR2: SQVTM, ANQGSEA. Trimming took 7 bases from V and 7 from J; bases not matched to a gene: 10. CDR3 region: CSAQVQGAAEKLFF. DNA of the CDR3: TGCAGCGCCCAGGTACAGGGGGCCGCTGAAAAACTGTTTTTT.

This clonotype was seen many times. The CDR3 DNA is TGTGCCAGCAGTTGGGCGGGACGCCACGAAAATGAAAAACTGTTTTTT. Residues: CASSWAGRHENEKLFF. The rearrangement joins TRBV6-6 to TRBJ1-4; D might be TRBD1 (5 bases). Germline V lookup: CDR1 MNHNY, CDR2 SVGAGI (reference sequence). Trimming left V 4 bases short and J 5 bases short, with 17 bases between. The CDR3 has 16 amino acids.

This clonotype was seen at least ten times. This rearrangement joins TRBV29-1 to TRBJ2-2; D is uncertain. Germline assignment: CDR1 SQVTM and CDR2 ANQGSEA. The length of the CDR3 is 14 residues. With 4 bases removed from V and 1 base from J, the gap between germline ends came to 10 bases. Here the CDR3 DNA reads TGCAGCGTTGTGGGTTTGGGGAACACCGGGGAGCTGTTTTTT. It specifies CSVVGLGNTGELFF.

The table lists this clonotype with many counts. V and J are TRBV24-1 and TRBJ2-5, with TRBD1 identical over 9 bases. This CDR3 region has 17 residues. V gave up 0 bases and J gave up 2 bases; unmatched junction bases: 6. The germline gives CDR1 KGHDR, CDR2 SFDVKD. CDR3 loop: CATSDLPGTGRQETQYF. Written as DNA, the CDR3 is TGTGCCACCAGTGATTTGCCCGGGACAGGGAGGCAAGAGACCCAGTACTTC.